Here is one T cell receptor (beta chain) with its context. The data were obtained in a study of blood T cell repertoires in COVID-19. Background on the study: PBMCs, B-cell-depleted T cells, or T cells were the source of the cDNA or gDNA that made up the material.

Profiling relied on immunoSEQ multiplex PCR, and the TCRdb table lists in-frame clones only, not all of them. In the table there are fewer than 200,000 clones, approximately 90% of which are singletons. The CDR3 runs to 14 residues. Trimming removed 5 bases at V and 0 bases at J, with 9 bases between. Germline CDR1 and CDR2: SGHDN and FVKESK. V is TRBV14 and J is TRBJ2-3; D perhaps matches TRBD2 (6 bases). This sequence was found in a man in his sixties with acute or convalescent COVID-19. Sequencing was performed on peripheral blood. CDR3 DNA: TGTGCCAGCAGCGAAGGGACTAGCACAGATACGCAGTATTTT. Protein sequence: CASSEGTSTDTQYF.